This T cell receptor (beta chain) was documented in a study of blood T cell repertoires in COVID-19 (dated by TCRdb to the early 2020s). In the study overall: Samples covering the acute and convalescent phases of COVID-19 were provided by collaborators in the United States, Italy and Spain. The material from the prospective study consisted of cDNA or gDNA derived from T cells, B-cell-depleted T cells, or PBMCs. The dataset comprised deeply sampled blood TCRbeta repertoires from subjects exposed to, actively infected with, or recovered from COVID-19. The repertoires were released in a freely available public database meant as a resource for research on the immune response to SARS-CoV-2. Samples were obtained from the ongoing ImmuneRACE study (first 160 participants) and from approximately 1,200 subjects provided by 6 global collaborators. The sample metadata nearly always contained a de-identified subject ID, COVID-19 status, age in years and sex. Where available, HLA class I and class II types were taken from metadata supplied by the sample provider and were not determined by assay-based typing.

TCRbeta CDR3 regions were amplified from genomic DNA using the immunoSEQ Assay, a bias-controlled multiplex PCR. Turning to the authors' computational methods: Within the assay, amplification of reference gene primers was used to estimate how many nucleated cells each sample contained. To quantify the absolute abundance of each unique TCRbeta CDR3 rearrangement, sequence reads were collapsed and filtered. For each sample, productive Simpson clonality was calculated as the square root of Simpson's diversity index across productive rearrangements. TCRdb obtained this table from immuneACCESS and retained in-frame rearrangements with V and J assigned. These tables miss some clones; where compared with another copy, unresolved V genes account for less than half of the shortfall, and the remainder is unexplained. V, J and clone size are taken as reported in that table, and D and trimming were inferred from the DNA itself. This sample lists under 400,000 clones; approximately 89% were detected once. The ten largest clones represent 1.5% to 2% of the sample.

V has 5 bases trimmed and J has 7 bases trimmed; junction bases matching no gene number 3. Sequences KGHSH (CDR1) and LQKENI (CDR2) are obtained from the germline V gene. Taken from cysteine to phenylalanine, the CDR3 has 13 residues. Only the CDR3 part of the read is kept: 39 bases, read in frame from the first base. At one collaborating source in Seattle, patients were enrolled during active infection and were followed longitudinally through the course of disease. Whole blood was collected in K2EDTA tubes by collaborating institutions according to the institutions' own protocols. For TCRbeta analysis, collaborators shipped samples in one of three forms: frozen whole blood, isolated PBMCs, or DNA extracted from either of those sample types. Turning to this clone: No antigen is known for it. No clone much larger than this one lies a single base away; base qualities are absent.

Study-wide findings and limitations: The quantity of clinical and demographic metadata differed by source and by participant and was supplied without curation.

The chain was built from TRBV18 and TRBJ2-2; TRBD1 matches 8 bases in the middle. The material sequenced was peripheral blood. The clonotype was recovered from a woman aged 30 to 39 with COVID-19, enrolled during active disease. Here the CDR3 is given as CASSGGQDGELFF. Read as DNA, the sequence is TGTGCCAGCTCAGGGGGACAGGACGGGGAGCTGTTTTTT. The full variable domain, with segments outside the CDR3 supplied by the reference TRBV18 and TRBJ2-2 proteins, appears as NAGVMQNPRHLVRRRGQEARLRCSPMKGHSHVYWYRQLPEEGLKFMVYLQKENIIDESGMPKERFSAEFPKEGPSILRIQQVVRGDSAAYFCASSGGQDGELFFGEGSRLTVL.